Listed below are T cell receptor beta chains from one sample, sequenced in a study of shared clonotypes between healthy human individuals. The table came from immunoSEQ multiplex PCR; TCRdb's copy has only in-frame clones and leaves some out. The sample lists approximately 2.5 million clones; approximately 93% were seen once. The specimen was naive CD4+ T cells from PBMCs. Receptors originate from a man between 18 and 29 years old in good health. Some clones in this sample may be carry-over from other donors' samples. The CDR3 runs from the conserved cysteine through the conserved F or W. The order of the fields is CDR3 length, D gene, clone size, V gene, J gene, CDR3 protein, CDR3 DNA. D genes are given only for firm matches. The size of a clone is reported for some rows only, either as once, few or many, or as a class for expanded clones.

cdr3_length: 16
d_call: TRBD1
clone_size: -
v_call: TRBV11-2
j_call: TRBJ2-7
cdr3_aa: CASSLFPWGQSYEQYF
cdr3_nt: TGTGCCAGCAGCTTATTCCCCTGGGGACAGTCCTACGAGCAGTACTTC

cdr3_length: 12
d_call: -
clone_size: -
v_call: TRBV30
j_call: TRBJ2-5
cdr3_aa: CAWTGGQETQYF
cdr3_nt: TGTGCCTGGACAGGGGGGCAAGAGACCCAGTACTTC

cdr3_length: 14
d_call: TRBD2
clone_size: -
v_call: TRBV29-1
j_call: TRBJ2-1
cdr3_aa: CSVEGLAGYNEQFF
cdr3_nt: TGCAGCGTTGAAGGTCTAGCGGGCTACAATGAGCAGTTCTTC

cdr3_length: 14
d_call: -
clone_size: -
v_call: TRBV4-1
j_call: TRBJ2-1
cdr3_aa: CASSRPGFEDEQFF
cdr3_nt: TGCGCCAGCAGCCGACCAGGGTTTGAGGATGAGCAGTTCTTC

cdr3_length: 14
d_call: -
clone_size: -
v_call: TRBV5-1
j_call: TRBJ1-5
cdr3_aa: CASSREGDNQPQHF
cdr3_nt: TGCGCCAGCAGCCGTGAGGGGGACAATCAGCCCCAGCATTTT

cdr3_length: 17
d_call: TRBD2
clone_size: -
v_call: TRBV5-1
j_call: TRBJ2-1
cdr3_aa: CASSLDLLAGEGNEQFF
cdr3_nt: TGCGCCAGCAGCTTAGACCTGCTAGCGGGAGAGGGAAATGAGCAGTTCTTC

cdr3_length: 14
d_call: -
clone_size: -
v_call: TRBV28
j_call: TRBJ2-1
cdr3_aa: CASDPRGYYNEQFF
cdr3_nt: TGTGCCAGCGACCCCCGCGGCTACTACAATGAGCAGTTCTTC

cdr3_length: 16
d_call: TRBD1
clone_size: -
v_call: TRBV27
j_call: TRBJ2-5
cdr3_aa: CASSLGQGARQETQYF
cdr3_nt: TGTGCCAGCAGTCTCGGACAGGGGGCGAGGCAAGAGACCCAGTACTTC

cdr3_length: 18
d_call: TRBD2
clone_size: -
v_call: TRBV9
j_call: TRBJ2-3
cdr3_aa: CASSGSGTHGVDTDTQYF
cdr3_nt: TGTGCCAGCAGCGGTAGCGGGACCCACGGTGTAGATACAGATACGCAGTATTTT

cdr3_length: 15
d_call: -
clone_size: once
v_call: TRBV9
j_call: TRBJ2-7
cdr3_aa: CASSVGADNSYEQYF
cdr3_nt: TGTGCCAGCAGCGTCGGGGCGGACAACTCCTACGAGCAGTACTTC